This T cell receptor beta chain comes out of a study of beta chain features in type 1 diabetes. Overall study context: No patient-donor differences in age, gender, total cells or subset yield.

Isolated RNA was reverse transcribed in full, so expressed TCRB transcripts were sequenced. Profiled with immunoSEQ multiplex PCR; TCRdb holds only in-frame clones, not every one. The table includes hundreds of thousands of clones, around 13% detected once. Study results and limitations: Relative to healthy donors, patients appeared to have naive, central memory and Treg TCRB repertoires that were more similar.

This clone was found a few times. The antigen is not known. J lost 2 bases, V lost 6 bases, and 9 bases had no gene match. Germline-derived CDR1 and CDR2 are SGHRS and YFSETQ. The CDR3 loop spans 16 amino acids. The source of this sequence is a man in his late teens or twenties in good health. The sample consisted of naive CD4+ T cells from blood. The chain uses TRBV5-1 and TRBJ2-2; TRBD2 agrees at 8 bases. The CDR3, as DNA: TGCGCCAGCACTTTCCTGGCGGGAGGAAACACCGGGGAGCTGTTTTTT. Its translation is CASTFLAGGNTGELFF.